These 10 T cell receptor beta chains came from one sample sequenced in a study of molecular identifiers for immune sequencing clone quantification. Using its own MiXCR run on the PCR reads, TCRdb lists one record per CDR3 protein. The data contain over 600,000 distinct CDR3 sequences, 15% to 20% of them seen just once; the ten biggest clones take up roughly 0.83%. Sequenced material: naive CD8+ T cells from blood, with Jurkat cell RNA spiked in. Subset reported: FACS-sorted CD8+CD4-CCR7+CD45RA+ naive T cells. These TCRs come from a human donor in good health. Some libraries in this study had Jurkat cell RNA spiked in.

The table lists this clonotype with a count of one. A read error may be the cause here, since a much bigger clone is one base away. CDR3 amino acids: CASRCQGAAFPVAEAFF. The CDR3 nucleotides are TGTGCCAGCAGATGCCAGGGGGCCGCTTTCCCTGTGGCTGAAGCTTTCTTT. The chain links TRBV21-1 to TRBJ1-1; TRBD1 is taken as the D call from the table, unchecked against the DNA. TRBV21-1 is designated a pseudogene. This CDR3 has 17 residues.

This clonotype occurred a few times. The chain carries TRBV27 and TRBJ2-7; 8 bases agree with TRBD2. The V segment lost 8 bases and the J segment 0 bases; nucleotides outside the gene matches: 9. The CDR3 is 15 amino acids. Germline loops: CDR1 MNHEY, CDR2 SMNVEV (reference sequence). The CDR3 is CASGLHSGDSYEQYF. CDR3 bases: TGTGCCAGCGGACTTCATAGCGGGGACTCCTACGAGCAGTACTTC.

This clonotype was observed a handful of times. With a much larger clone just one base away, this may be a read error. The CDR3 carries no conserved terminal phenylalanine or tryptophan, so it likely arises from a read error. The chain carries TRBV14 and TRBJ1-1; 8 bases are a match to TRBD1. CDR1 is SGHDN, CDR2 FVKESK, per germline. V dropped 4 bases and J dropped 2; count of bases not matched to a gene: 12. CDR3 length: 17 amino acids. CDR3 DNA sequence: TGTGCCAGCAGCCCGAGACAGGGGATAGGAGGAAACACTGAAGCTTTCCTT. Protein: CASSPRQGIGGNTEAFL.

The gene calls are TRBV6-1 and TRBJ2-7, with D unresolved. The CDR3 covers 14 residues. Germline V gene lookup returns CDR1 MNHNS and CDR2 SASEGT. Trimming pared 3 bases from V and 1 base from J, leaving 10 bases between. The CDR3 sequence: CASSEWAPSYEQYF. CDR3 nucleotide sequence: TGTGCCAGCAGTGAGTGGGCCCCATCCTACGAGCAGTACTTC.

Ten or more counts support this clonotype. Here the CDR3 DNA reads TGTGCCAGCAGTTACGGCGCCGCAGGGGGCGAGGAGCAGTACTTC. Translating gives CASSYGAAGGEEQYF. The chain recombines TRBV6-5 with TRBJ2-7; 8 bases match TRBD1. The CDR3 length is 15 residues. Germline CDR1 reads MNHEY; CDR2 reads SVGAGI. The V segment lost 2 bases and the J segment 7 bases; nucleotides outside the gene matches: 10.

The chain uses TRBV7-6 and TRBJ2-3, with D perhaps TRBD2 (7 bases). CDR1 and CDR2 (germline): SGHVS, FNYEAQ. Between the trimmed V and J ends, which lost 3 bases and 1 base, there was a span of 17 bases. The CDR3 runs 17 residues. CDR3 sequence: CASSFPPWGGGTDTQYF. For the CDR3, the DNA is TGTGCCAGCAGCTTCCCGCCATGGGGGGGCGGCACAGATACGCAGTATTTT.

This clonotype was counted ten times or more. At one end the junction does not follow the germline gene, possibly because of a read error. The chain carries TRBV9 and TRBJ2-3; possible D gene TRBD2, 5 bases. From germline, CDR1 is SGDLS and CDR2 YYNGEE. This CDR3 has 14 amino acids. The CDR3 bases are TGTGCCAGCAACGTAGACGGACTCACAGATACGCAGTATTTT. This gives the protein CASNVDGLTDTQYF.

This rearrangement joins TRBV7-9 to TRBJ2-2; TRBD2 aligns across 11 bases. The CDR3 has 16 amino acids. V shed 4 bases and J 2 bases; nucleotides not matched to a gene: 3. Germline V gene lookup returns CDR1 SEHNR and CDR2 FQNEAQ (reference sequence). CDR3 DNA sequence: TGTGCCAGCAGCTATCTAGCGGGGGGAAACACCGGGGAGCTGTTTTTT. It encodes CASSYLAGGNTGELFF.

The chain is built from TRBV4-3 and TRBJ1-4, with D hard to call. Trimming shortened V by 0 bases and J by 5 bases, and 13 bases separated the two germline ends. Per the germline V gene, CDR1 is LGHNA and CDR2 is YSLEER. The CDR3 sequence is 16 residues long. This CDR3 is CASSQDWANRNEKLFF. The CDR3 DNA follows: TGCGCCAGCAGCCAAGATTGGGCAAATAGGAATGAAAAACTGTTTTTT.

Many counts were recorded for this clonotype. This rearrangement joins TRBV3-1 to TRBJ2-1, with unresolved D. Germline V gene sequence: CDR1 LGHDT, CDR2 YNNKEL (reference sequence). This CDR3 region has 15 residues. The V end lost 0 bases, the J end lost 4 bases, and 10 bases lay between the germline ends. The CDR3 reads CASSQDPEDYNEQFF. The CDR3 DNA reads TGTGCCAGCAGCCAAGATCCCGAGGATTACAATGAGCAGTTCTTC.